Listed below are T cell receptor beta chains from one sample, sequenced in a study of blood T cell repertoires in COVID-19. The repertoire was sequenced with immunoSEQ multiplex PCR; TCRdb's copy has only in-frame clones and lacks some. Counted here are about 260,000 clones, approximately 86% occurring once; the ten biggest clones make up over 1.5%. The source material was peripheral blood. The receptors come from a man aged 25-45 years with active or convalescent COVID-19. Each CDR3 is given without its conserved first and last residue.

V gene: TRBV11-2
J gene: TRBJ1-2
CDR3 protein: ASSPQGIYGYT

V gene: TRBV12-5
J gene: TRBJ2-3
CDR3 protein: ASALTSPSDTQY

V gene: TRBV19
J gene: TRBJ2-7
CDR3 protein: ASSIFVGASYEQY

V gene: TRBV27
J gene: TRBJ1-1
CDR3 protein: ASSFLDRGAEAF

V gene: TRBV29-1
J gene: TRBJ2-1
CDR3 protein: SVEFVLGWGRYNEQF

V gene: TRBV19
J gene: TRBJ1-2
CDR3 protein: ASRGQIRSGYT

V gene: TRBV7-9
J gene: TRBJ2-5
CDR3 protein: ASSLAGGSGDQETQY

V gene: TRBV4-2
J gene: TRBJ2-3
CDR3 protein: ASSQRTSGGDTQY

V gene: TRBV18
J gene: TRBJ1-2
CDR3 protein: ASSPQQERKTEGYT

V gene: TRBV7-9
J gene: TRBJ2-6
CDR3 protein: ASTLLGANVLT

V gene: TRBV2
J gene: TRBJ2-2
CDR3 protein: ASSRTRQGPGELF

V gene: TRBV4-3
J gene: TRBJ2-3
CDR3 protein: ASSQGLGAGDTQY

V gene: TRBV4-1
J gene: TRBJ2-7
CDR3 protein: ASSPGPGGVEQY

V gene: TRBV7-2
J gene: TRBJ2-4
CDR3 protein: ASSASQGNIQY

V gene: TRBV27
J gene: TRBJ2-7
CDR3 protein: ASSEGTGAVDEQY

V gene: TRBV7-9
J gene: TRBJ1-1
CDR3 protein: ASSLEQGRRTEAF

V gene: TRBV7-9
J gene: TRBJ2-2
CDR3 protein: ASSSGQTTNTGELF

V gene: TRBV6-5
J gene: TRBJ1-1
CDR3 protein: ASSDRLTEAF

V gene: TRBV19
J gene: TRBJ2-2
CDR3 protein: ASSIDLAGDFVNTGELF

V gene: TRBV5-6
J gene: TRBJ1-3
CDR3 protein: ASSRRGGGTGNTIY

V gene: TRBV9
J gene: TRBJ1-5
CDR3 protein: ASSVGTGEHQPQH

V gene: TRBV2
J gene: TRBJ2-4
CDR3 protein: ASRARSEGLNIQY

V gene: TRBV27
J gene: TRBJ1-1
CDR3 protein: ASSYTGENTEAF

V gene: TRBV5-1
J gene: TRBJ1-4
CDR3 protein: ASSLGDGRTNEKLF

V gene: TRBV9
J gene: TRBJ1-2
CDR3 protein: ASSVWGGTPYGYT

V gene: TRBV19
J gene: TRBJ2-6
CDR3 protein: ASGPAGWVAGANVLT

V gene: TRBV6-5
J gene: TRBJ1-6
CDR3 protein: ASSYDSRQYSPLH

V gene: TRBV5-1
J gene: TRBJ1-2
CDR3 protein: ASSLGTGISGYT

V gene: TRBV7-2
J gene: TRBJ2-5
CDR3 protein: ASSLYPPGAGGYQETQY